The 6 T cell receptor beta chains below all came from one sample that was sequenced in a study of STAT3 mutations in large granular lymphocyte leukemia. Findings of the study overall: Every T-cell large granular lymphocyte leukemia patient had at least one immunodominant TCR beta clonotype.

Measured with immunoSEQ multiplex PCR; TCRdb has only the in-frame clones, and not every one. This sample has 16,000 or so clones, with 84% found just once. The antigens these receptors bind are not known. The sequenced sample consisted of peripheral blood mononuclear cells. Receptors originate from a man aged 50 to 60 with T-cell large granular lymphocyte leukemia. Some clones in this sample may be carry-over from other donors' samples.

The chain has TRBV5-1 and TRBJ1-6; no firm D call. CDR3 size: 14 residues. The V gene lost 2 bases and the J gene lost 9 bases, with 12 bases spanning the gap. Germline V CDR1 and CDR2: SGHRS, YFSETQ. Here the CDR3 reads CASSFGGRGSPLHF. The CDR3 coding sequence is TGCGCCAGCAGCTTTGGCGGACGTGGTTCACCCCTCCACTTT.

The rearrangement joins TRBV28 to TRBJ2-3, with a tentative D call TRBD1 (5 bases). The CDR3 sequence is 11 residues long. Germline lookup yields CDR1 MDHEN and CDR2 SYDVKM. The germline V and J ends were trimmed by 5 bases and 5 bases, with 5 bases remaining between them. Here the CDR3 reads CASSQGDTQYF. The DNA of the CDR3 is TGTGCCAGCAGTCAGGGAGATACGCAGTATTTT.

This chain uses TRBV9 with TRBJ1-1; 8 bases match TRBD1. With V trimmed by 4 bases and J by 1 base, 9 bases remained unmatched. Germline V gene sequence: CDR1 SGDLS, CDR2 YYNGEE. The CDR3 sequence is 16 residues long. This chain's CDR3 is CASSSTGGGGNTEAFF. CDR3 nucleotide sequence: TGTGCCAGCAGCTCCACAGGGGGTGGTGGGAACACTGAAGCTTTCTTT.

The V and J genes are TRBV2 and TRBJ2-3, with 8 bases fitting TRBD2. The J segment lost 2 bases and the V segment lost 8 bases, leaving 6 bases of the junction unmatched. The CDR3 covers 14 residues. Germline CDR1 SNHLY, CDR2 FYNNEI. CDR3 in amino acids: CASLRTSPTDTQYF. The CDR3 DNA reads as TGTGCCAGCTTACGGACTAGCCCCACAGATACGCAGTATTTT.

By sample share, this clone is medium-sized. This chain connects TRBV29-1 to TRBJ2-6, with D uncertain. Looked up from germline, CDR1 is SQVTM and CDR2 is ANQGSEA. CDR3 size: 13 residues. Trimming cost V 6 bases and J 0 bases, with 6 bases left between them. CDR3 sequence: CSVTVSGANVLTF. CDR3 nucleotide sequence: TGCAGCGTCACAGTCTCTGGGGCCAACGTCCTGACTTTC.

The CDR3 nucleotides read TGTGCCAGTAGGGGAGGTATGAACGCTTTCTTT. Protein: CASRGGMNAFF. The chain carries TRBV19 and TRBJ1-1; D is undetermined. The germline CDR1 and CDR2 sequences are LNHDA and SQIVND (reference sequence). CDR3 length equals 11 residues. The V end lost 6 bases, the J end lost 11 bases, and 13 bases lay between the germline ends.